This T cell receptor beta chain derives from a study of shared clonotypes between healthy human individuals. Study-level information: Each donor had three CD4 naive, three CD4 memory, two CD8 naive and one CD8 memory plate. Findings and caveats of the study: Rarefaction gave evidence that sorted-subset sequencing remained incomplete despite large depth.

Across several immunoSEQ plates, the genomic DNA of each subset was split evenly. Per the authors' pipeline: Junction-only immunoSEQ data arrived without quality scores, meaning filtering differed. Libraries were prepared by immunoSEQ multiplex PCR; TCRdb keeps only in-frame clonotypes and omits some of them. The V and J calls and clone size come from that table; D and trimming were worked out from the DNA. The sample has some 1,600,000 clones; around 98% are singletons. Remarks on this clone: Its specificity is not known.

Trimming removed 7 bases from V and 1 base from J, with 17 bases in between. The CDR3 runs to 14 residues. Germline V CDR1 and CDR2: GTSNPN, SVGIG (reference sequence). The V gene is TRBV30, the J gene TRBJ2-7, with D possibly called TRBD1 or TRBD2 (5 bases each). The receptor's source is a young man in good health. Material: naive CD4+ T cells sorted from blood. Sample subset: CD45RA+ positively selected. The chain's CDR3 is CASRAGGWSYEQYF. The CDR3, as DNA: TGTGCCTCCAGGGCTGGGGGATGGTCCTACGAGCAGTACTTC. Filled out from reference TRBV30 and TRBJ2-7, the complete variable domain reads SQTIHQWPATLVQPVGSPLSLECTVEGTSNPNLYWYRQAAGRGLQLLFYSVGIGQISSEVPQNLSASRPQDRQFILSSKKLLLSDSGFYLCASRAGGWSYEQYFGPGTRLTVT.